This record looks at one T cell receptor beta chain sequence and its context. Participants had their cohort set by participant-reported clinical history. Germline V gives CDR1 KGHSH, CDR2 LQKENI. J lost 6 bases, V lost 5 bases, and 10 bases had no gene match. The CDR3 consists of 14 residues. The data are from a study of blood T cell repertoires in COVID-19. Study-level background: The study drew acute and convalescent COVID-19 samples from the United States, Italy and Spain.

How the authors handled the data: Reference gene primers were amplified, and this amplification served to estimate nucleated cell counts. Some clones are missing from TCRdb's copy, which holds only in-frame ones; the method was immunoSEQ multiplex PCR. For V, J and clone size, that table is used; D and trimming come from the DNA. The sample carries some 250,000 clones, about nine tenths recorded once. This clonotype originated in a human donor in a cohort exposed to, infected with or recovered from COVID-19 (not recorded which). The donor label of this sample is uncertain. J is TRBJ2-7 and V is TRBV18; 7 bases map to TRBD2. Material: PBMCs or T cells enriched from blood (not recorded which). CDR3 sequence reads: CASSREGYTREQYF. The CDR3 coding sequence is TGTGCCAGCTCAAGGGAGGGGTATACTCGCGAGCAGTACTTC.